This T cell receptor beta chain appears in the sequencing data of a study of cytomegalovirus exposure and HLA in healthy donors. Study findings and constraints: Reports indicate that TCR beta sequences accurately predicted the HLA-A and HLA-B alleles of most subjects. The study put some 150 TCR beta chains on its list as cytomegalovirus-associated.

V was shortened by 8 bases and J by 4 bases, with 13 bases between the two germline ends. This CDR3 spans 13 amino acids. Germline V lookup: CDR1 MRHNA, CDR2 SNTAGT. A multiplex PCR was run with 60 Vbeta primers and 13 Jbeta primers. As handled by the study authors: A follow-up analysis tallied around 76 million unique TCR beta chains, roughly 11 million shared. Clones were read by immunoSEQ multiplex PCR, and TCRdb kept only the in-frame ones, dropping some. V, J and clone size are those of that table, while D and trimming were read from the DNA. The sample lists about 120,000 clones; about three fifths were seen once. This clone was recorded a few times. Antigen: not known.

The sequencing input was PBMCs. The chain carries TRBV6-4 and TRBJ2-3; a weak D match, TRBD1 (7 bases). The TCR was taken from a man aged 35 to 55 in good health and CMV-seropositive. The CDR3 loop reads CASAGQISDTQYF. The CDR3 DNA is TGTGCCAGCGCGGGACAGATTTCAGATACGCAGTATTTT.